What follows is one TCR beta chain and its context. TCRdb's table, derived via immunoSEQ multiplex PCR, lists solely in-frame clones and lacks some. The table includes hundreds of thousands of clones, around 97% detected once. The record originates from a study of shared clonotypes between healthy human individuals. Germline V gene lookup returns CDR1 SGHNT and CDR2 YYREEE (reference sequence). V shed 4 bases and J shed 0 bases, with 15 bases lying between them. The CDR3 loop spans 16 amino acids. Sequencing was performed on naive CD4+ T cells sorted from blood. Subset specified: CD45RA+ positively selected. The source is a woman aged 25 to 39 in good health. The chain combines TRBV5-4 with TRBJ2-3; D assignment may be TRBD1 or TRBD2 (5 bases each). This chain's CDR3 is CASSRGPKLSTDTQYF. The CDR3 DNA reads TGTGCCAGCAGCCGGGGACCAAAACTAAGCACAGATACGCAGTATTTT. The full variable domain, completed using reference TRBV5-4 and TRBJ2-3, is ETGVTQSPTHLIKTRGQQVTLRCSSQSGHNTVSWYQQALGQGPQFIFQYYREEENGRGNFPPRFSGLQFPNYSSELNVNALELDDSALYLCASSRGPKLSTDTQYFGPGTRLTVL.